The present TCR beta chain was sequenced within a study of cytomegalovirus exposure and HLA in healthy donors. This clone was seen only a few times. The antigen remains unidentified. 60 Vbeta and 13 Jbeta primers were used in PCR. Authors' analysis steps: A later analysis counted about 80 million unique TCR beta chains, some 12 million shared. TCRdb's table, derived via immunoSEQ multiplex PCR, lists solely in-frame clones and lacks some. Clone size and V and J calls were adopted from that table, with D and trimming inferred from the DNA. The sample yields 80,000 to 95,000 clones, about 73% seen once. The trim removed 10 bases at V and 4 bases at J, leaving 8 bases unmatched. This CDR3 spans 14 amino acids. Germline CDR1 is ENHRY and CDR2 is SYGVKD. Study results and caveats: TCR beta chains associated with HLA were, in a later analysis, more clonally expanded than equally common others. CMV serostatus was the only immune exposure information that was available.

Specimen: PBMCs. The source of this sequence is a woman aged 45-60 years in good health and CMV-seropositive. The rearrangement links TRBV10-3 to TRBJ2-3; 10 nucleotides agree with TRBD1. In DNA, the CDR3 is TGTGCCACTAGACAGGGGGCCGGGGCAGATACGCAGTATTTT. It encodes CATRQGAGADTQYF.